A single sample gave rise to the 8 T cell receptor beta chains below, sequenced in a study of blood T cell repertoires in COVID-19. Profiling relied on immunoSEQ multiplex PCR, and the TCRdb table lists in-frame clones only, not all of them. The sample lists about 210,000 clones; approximately 80% were seen once. Sequencing was done on a sample of PBMCs or T cells enriched from blood (not recorded which). The origin of the receptors is a man aged 25 to 40 with acute COVID-19.

This sequence joins TRBV7-3 and TRBJ1-1; no clear D. Trimming stripped 4 bases from V and 6 bases from J, with 15 bases between. Germline V gene lookup returns CDR1 SGHTA and CDR2 FQGTGA. This CDR3 is 14 amino acids long. The CDR3 is CASSSGSAGAEAFF. Here the CDR3 DNA reads TGTGCCAGCAGCTCCGGCTCCGCCGGGGCTGAAGCTTTCTTT.

The chain combines TRBV30 with TRBJ1-6; 8 bases are shared with TRBD1. The ends lost 4 bases at V and 8 bases at J; junction bases unmatched: 4. CDR3 length equals 13 residues. In germline, CDR1 is GTSNPN, CDR2 SVGIG (reference sequence). CDR3 sequence (DNA): TGTGCCTGGAAGGACAGGGCACATTCACCCCTCCACTTT. Residues: CAWKDRAHSPLHF.

This rearrangement joins TRBV29-1 to TRBJ1-1, with TRBD1 identical over 7 bases. There are 14 residues in the CDR3. V shed 7 bases and J 4 bases; nucleotides not matched to a gene: 12. The germline V gene has CDR1 SQVTM and CDR2 ANQGSEA. CDR3 sequence: CSGMRQGETTEAFF. CDR3 coding DNA: TGCAGCGGGATGAGGCAGGGGGAAACCACTGAAGCTTTCTTT.

The V and J genes are TRBV10-3 and TRBJ1-1; maybe TRBD1 (5 bases). CDR3 length: 13 residues. Germline V gene lookup returns CDR1 ENHRY and CDR2 SYGVKD. V lost 7 bases to trimming and J lost 2 bases, with 11 bases between them. CDR3 sequence (DNA): TGTGCCATCACCCAGCGGGGCAACACTGAAGCTTTCTTT. Translated: CAITQRGNTEAFF.

This clone was seen once. The chain has TRBV9 and TRBJ1-1, with a possible D match to TRBD1 (5 bases). The CDR3 extends over 12 amino acids. Trimming took 7 bases from V and 7 from J, leaving 14 bases between them. The germline gives CDR1 SGDLS, CDR2 YYNGEE. The CDR3 loop reads CASGGEAFEAFF. CDR3 nucleotide sequence: TGTGCCAGCGGAGGGGAGGCATTTGAAGCTTTCTTT.

The J gene is TRBJ2-3, the V gene TRBV28; 11 positions match TRBD2. Germline assignment: CDR1 MDHEN and CDR2 SYDVKM. This CDR3 comprises 16 residues. Trimming removed 7 bases from V and 1 base from J; junction bases left unmatched: 7. CDR3 protein: CASTFGLAGRTDTQYF. The CDR3 region has the DNA TGTGCCAGCACCTTTGGACTAGCGGGTCGCACAGATACGCAGTATTTT.

V gene TRBV6-2 or TRBV6-3 combines with J gene TRBJ2-3; possibly TRBD2 for D (6 bases). Trimming took off 5 bases at V and 0 bases at J, with 18 bases between the two ends. Per the germline V gene, CDR1 is MNHEY and CDR2 is SVGEGT. CDR3 size: 17 residues. The chain's CDR3 is CASSSRDSFYSTDTQYF. CDR3 nucleotides: TGTGCCAGCAGTAGTCGGGACTCTTTTTATAGCACAGATACGCAGTATTTT.

This clone was found a few times. The chain combines TRBV12-3 or TRBV12-4 with TRBJ2-1; 9 nucleotides agree with TRBD1. The CDR3 runs to 12 residues. V dropped 5 bases and J dropped 16; count of bases not matched to a gene: 9. CDR3 in DNA: TGTGCCAGCAGTCCAGAGACAGGGGGTCACTTCTTC. This codes for CASSPETGGHFF.